These 10 T cell receptor beta chains were all obtained from the same sample, sequenced in a study of blood T cell repertoires in COVID-19. The assay was immunoSEQ multiplex PCR, and TCRdb's table has in-frame clones only and misses some. The sample contains nearly 60,000 clones, roughly 84% of which appear only once. Sequenced: peripheral blood. Receptors were obtained from a man between 40 and 49 years old with active COVID-19.

The chain employs TRBV3-1 (or the pseudogene TRBV3-2) and TRBJ2-5; 9 bases map to TRBD2. CDR3 length: 16 residues. CDR1 and CDR2 (germline): LGHDT, YNNKEL (reference sequence). J lost 3 bases, V lost 4 bases, and 9 bases had no gene match. CDR3 DNA: TGTGCCAGCAGCCGCAATAGCGGGAGCGTAAAAGAGACCCAGTACTTC. This translates into CASSRNSGSVKETQYF.

This clone appeared once. This sequence joins TRBV6-2 or TRBV6-3 and TRBJ2-1; 9 positions match TRBD2. Germline lookup yields CDR1 MNHEY and CDR2 SVGEGT. This CDR3 is built from 14 residues. Trimming removed 6 bases from V and 8 bases from J; junction bases left unmatched: 8. The CDR3 bases are TGTGCCAGCAGCCCCGGGCTAGCGGGGTATGAGCAGTTCTTC. This translates into CASSPGLAGYEQFF.

V usage is TRBV5-5 and J usage is TRBJ1-4; D not resolved. The germline V and J ends were trimmed by 4 bases and 6 bases, with 10 bases remaining between them. Germline V gives CDR1 SGHKS, CDR2 YYEKEE (reference sequence). This CDR3 is built from 13 residues. The chain's CDR3 is CASSVFQDEKLFF. CDR3 sequence (DNA): TGTGCCAGCAGCGTCTTTCAGGATGAAAAACTGTTTTTT.

The chain is built from TRBV7-6 and TRBJ1-2; TRBD1 is a possible D gene (5 bases). The germline CDR1 and CDR2 sequences are SGHVS and FNYEAQ. The CDR3 sequence is 15 residues long. Trimming cost V 6 bases and J 2 bases, with 16 bases left between them. The CDR3 region is CASSDGTGGNYGYTF. The CDR3 nucleotides read TGTGCCAGCAGTGACGGGACCGGGGGGAACTATGGCTACACCTTC. Looking up the rest from reference TRBV7-6 and TRBJ1-2 gives the full variable domain: GAGVSQSPRYKVTKRGQDVALRCDPISGHVSLYWYRQALGQGPEFLTYFNYEAQQDKSGLPNDRFSAERPEGSISTLTIQRTEQRDSAMYRCASSDGTGGNYGYTFGSGTRLTVV.

The rearrangement links TRBV5-4 to TRBJ1-1; unclear D gene. There are 14 residues in the CDR3. Germline CDR1 reads SGHNT; CDR2 reads YYREEE (reference sequence). V shed 0 bases and J shed 4 bases, with 10 bases lying between them. DNA for the CDR3: TGTGCCAGCAGCTTGGAGGCTCAGGCCACTGAAGCTTTCTTT. Protein: CASSLEAQATEAFF. The whole variable domain, filled in from reference TRBV5-4 and TRBJ1-1, reads ETGVTQSPTHLIKTRGQQVTLRCSSQSGHNTVSWYQQALGQGPQFIFQYYREEENGRGNFPPRFSGLQFPNYSSELNVNALELDDSALYLCASSLEAQATEAFFGQGTRLTVV.

There are a few counts of this clone. The chain joins TRBV5-4 to TRBJ1-2; no definite D call. The V end was cut by 0 bases, the J end by 4 bases, with 7 bases between. This CDR3 has 13 residues. Germline CDR1 and CDR2: SGHNT and YYREEE (reference sequence). The CDR3 protein is CASSLGLGYGYTF. CDR3 bases: TGTGCCAGCAGCTTGGGCCTAGGCTATGGCTACACCTTC.

The rearrangement links TRBV4-1 to TRBJ2-7; D possibly corresponds to TRBD1 (5 bases). The V gene's germline CDR1 is MGHRA and CDR2 YSYEKL. CDR3 length equals 14 residues. Between the trimmed V and J ends, which lost 2 bases and 0 bases, there was a span of 8 bases. CDR3 coding DNA: TGCGCCAGCAGCCAACAACAGGACTCCTACGAGCAGTACTTC. Translation gives CASSQQQDSYEQYF.

This clone was seen only a few times. The V and J genes are TRBV27 and TRBJ2-7, with no clear D. The CDR3 totals 15 residues. Germline V gene lookup returns CDR1 MNHEY and CDR2 SMNVEV (reference sequence). Trimming took off 2 bases at V and 3 bases at J, with 14 bases between the two ends. Written as DNA, the CDR3 is TGTGCCAGCAGTTTAGCGGCCGCCGTAAACTACGAGCAGTACTTC. It encodes CASSLAAAVNYEQYF.

The chain recombines TRBV9 with TRBJ2-7; D is possibly TRBD2 (6 bases). This CDR3 has 15 amino acids. V dropped 0 bases and J dropped 0 bases, with 10 bases sitting between them. Per the germline V gene, CDR1 is SGDLS and CDR2 is YYNGEE. The CDR3 loop reads CASSVAEGVSYEQYF. CDR3 in DNA: TGTGCCAGCAGCGTAGCGGAGGGAGTCTCCTACGAGCAGTACTTC.

V gene TRBV6-5 combines with J gene TRBJ2-3; tentatively, D is TRBD2 (6 bases). V gave up 4 bases and J gave up 5 bases, with 13 bases separating them. Germline V CDR1 and CDR2: MNHEY, SVGAGI. This CDR3 region has 14 residues. Here the CDR3 reads CASSFSGLGDTQYF. The CDR3 coding sequence is TGTGCCAGCAGTTTCTCGGGACTCGGAGATACGCAGTATTTT.